This is a list of T cell receptor beta chains from one sample in a study of shared clonotypes between healthy human individuals. Produced via immunoSEQ multiplex PCR; TCRdb's table is partial and in-frame only. Altogether approximately 1,500,000 clones are present, approximately 97% being singletons, with the ten largest covering 1.2%. Material: naive CD4+ T cells sorted from blood. The source is a young man in good health. Both conserved end residues are part of each CDR3. The D gene is left open where the match is weak. Only some rows state a clone size, as once, few, many or a class for expanded clones.

D gene,J gene,V gene,clone size,CDR3 DNA,CDR3 protein
NA,TRBJ1-1,TRBV10-3,NA,TGTGCCATCAGCGAGGGAGGCAGAGACATGAACACTGAAGCTTTCTTT,CAISEGGRDMNTEAFF
TRBD2,TRBJ2-1,TRBV7-9,NA,TGTGCCAGCAGCTTTGGGGGACTAGCGGGAGTCTACAATGAGCAGTTCTTC,CASSFGGLAGVYNEQFF
NA,TRBJ2-7,TRBV27,NA,TGTGCCAGCAGAGCGGCGGCTGGGGTGGGCAGCGAGCAGTACTTC,CASRAAAGVGSEQYF
NA,TRBJ1-2,TRBV6-1,NA,TGTGCCAGCAGTGAAAAAAGGGGTAACTATGGCTACACCTTC,CASSEKRGNYGYTF
NA,TRBJ2-7,TRBV18,NA,TGTGCCAGCTCACCCCCAGGGACGGGCCGCTACGAGCAGTACTTC,CASSPPGTGRYEQYF
NA,TRBJ2-5,TRBV18,once,TGTGCCAGCTCACAACTTGGGGAGACCCAGTACTTC,CASSQLGETQYF
NA,TRBJ1-1,TRBV6-5,once,TGTGCCAGCAGGACGACGAACACTGAAGCTTTCTTT,CASRTTNTEAFF
TRBD2,TRBJ2-1,TRBV5-1,NA,TGCGCCAGCAGTTTTACCACGATACTAGCGGGAGGAGATGAGCAGTTCTTC,CASSFTTILAGGDEQFF
TRBD2,TRBJ2-1,TRBV4-2,NA,TGTGCCAGCAGCCCTCCCGTGCGAGAGCGGGACGCTTACAATGAGCAGTTCTTC,CASSPPVRERDAYNEQFF
NA,TRBJ2-7,TRBV7-9,NA,TGTGCCAGCAGCTTTGCGGTGGGGGTCCAAATCTACGAGCAGTACTTC,CASSFAVGVQIYEQYF
NA,TRBJ1-4,TRBV7-9,NA,TGTGCCAGCAGCTGGGCGGGGGTGAGAACTAATGAAAAACTGTTTTTT,CASSWAGVRTNEKLFF
TRBD1,TRBJ2-7,TRBV27,few,TGTGCCAGCAGTTTAAACAGGGGACGAGACGAGCAGTACTTC,CASSLNRGRDEQYF
TRBD2,TRBJ2-1,TRBV28,NA,TGTGCCAGCAGTTTGGAGAGCGGGATGGGTTACAATGAGCAGTTCTTC,CASSLESGMGYNEQFF
NA,TRBJ2-3,TRBV11-2,NA,TGTGCCAGCAGCTTCGGGCTAGGAGGTAGCACAGATACGCAGTATTTT,CASSFGLGGSTDTQYF
NA,TRBJ1-2,TRBV21-1,NA,TGTGCCAGCAGCCCCTCCCTGGACAGTCGACTTTGGGGCTACACCTTC,CASSPSLDSRLWGYTF
NA,TRBJ2-3,TRBV7-2,NA,TGTGCCAGCGGTAGCGGCCGCACAGATACGCAGTATTTT,CASGSGRTDTQYF
NA,TRBJ2-4,TRBV21-1,NA,TGTGCCAGCAGCAAAGCCGGAAGGGGAGGGGTGTGGTCACCCACTGGCCCTCTTCAGTACTTC,CASSKAGRGGVWSPTGPLQYF
NA,TRBJ2-1,TRBV5-8,NA,TGTGCCAGCAGCGTGTATCTGGAGTTAGGGGGGCATGAGCAGTTCTTC,CASSVYLELGGHEQFF
NA,TRBJ2-5,TRBV7-5,NA,TGTGTCAGAAGCTTGGGTAGCCAAGAGACCCAGTACTTC,CVRSLGSQETQYF
NA,TRBJ1-1,TRBV2,NA,TGTGCCGAAGGGGACCGGTCTTGGGACACTGAAGCTTTCTTT,CAEGDRSWDTEAFF
NA,TRBJ2-7,TRBV6-1,NA,TGTGCCAGCAGTGAACAGCCGACCTCCTACGAGCAGTACTTC,CASSEQPTSYEQYF
NA,TRBJ1-1,TRBV2,NA,TGTGCCAGCGACGGACAGTCCACTGAAGCTTTCTTT,CASDGQSTEAFF
NA,TRBJ2-4,TRBV27,NA,TGTGCCAGCAGTTTATTGGGCAAAAACATTCAGTACTTC,CASSLLGKNIQYF
NA,TRBJ2-7,TRBV5-1,few,TGCGCCAGCAGCTTGACATCCGCCTCGGAGGAGCAGTACTTC,CASSLTSASEEQYF
TRBD2,TRBJ2-1,TRBV7-3,NA,TGTGCCAGCAGCTATCCGGGGGGCTCCTACAATGAGCAGTTCTTC,CASSYPGGSYNEQFF
NA,TRBJ2-1,TRBV27,NA,TGTGCCAGCAGCCATTATAGGTCAGGGGGGCCATACAATGAGCAGTTCTTC,CASSHYRSGGPYNEQFF
NA,TRBJ1-3,TRBV30,NA,TGTGCCTGGAGTAGAGGTTCTGGAAACACCATATATTTT,CAWSRGSGNTIYF
TRBD2,TRBJ2-1,TRBV14,NA,TGTGCCAGCAGCCAAGGTCGACTAGCAAACAAGTTTGGGCAGTTCTTC,CASSQGRLANKFGQFF
NA,TRBJ2-5,TRBV5-1,NA,TGCGCCAGCAGCTTATCGACAGTCCAAGAGACCCAGTACTTC,CASSLSTVQETQYF
TRBD1,TRBJ2-2,TRBV5-1,NA,TGCGCCAGCAGCGCAAACACAGGGGGCGCGAACACCGGGGAGCTGTTTTTT,CASSANTGGANTGELFF
NA,TRBJ2-5,TRBV2,NA,TGTGCCAGCTGGGGCGGGATAGAGACCCAGTACTTC,CASWGGIETQYF